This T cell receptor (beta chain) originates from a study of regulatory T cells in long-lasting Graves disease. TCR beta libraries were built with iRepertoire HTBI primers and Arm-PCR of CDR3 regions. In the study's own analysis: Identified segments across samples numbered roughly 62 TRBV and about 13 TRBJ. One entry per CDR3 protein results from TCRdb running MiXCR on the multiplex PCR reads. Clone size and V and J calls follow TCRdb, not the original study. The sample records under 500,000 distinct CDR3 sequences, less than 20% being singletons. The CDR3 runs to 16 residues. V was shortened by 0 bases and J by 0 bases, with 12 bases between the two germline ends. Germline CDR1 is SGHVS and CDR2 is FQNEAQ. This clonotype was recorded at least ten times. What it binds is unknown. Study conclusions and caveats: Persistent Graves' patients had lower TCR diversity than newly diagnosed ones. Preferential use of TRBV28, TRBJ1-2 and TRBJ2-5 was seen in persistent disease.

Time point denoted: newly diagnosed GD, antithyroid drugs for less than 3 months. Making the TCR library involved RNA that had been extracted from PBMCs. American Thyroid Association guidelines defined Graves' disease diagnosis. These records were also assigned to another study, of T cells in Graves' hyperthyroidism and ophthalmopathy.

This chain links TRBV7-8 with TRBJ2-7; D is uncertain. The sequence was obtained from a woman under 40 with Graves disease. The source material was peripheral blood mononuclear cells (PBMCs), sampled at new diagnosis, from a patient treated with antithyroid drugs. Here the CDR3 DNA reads TGTGCCAGCAGCTTAGCATCTAGTTACAGCTCCTACGAGCAGTACTTC. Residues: CASSLASSYSSYEQYF.